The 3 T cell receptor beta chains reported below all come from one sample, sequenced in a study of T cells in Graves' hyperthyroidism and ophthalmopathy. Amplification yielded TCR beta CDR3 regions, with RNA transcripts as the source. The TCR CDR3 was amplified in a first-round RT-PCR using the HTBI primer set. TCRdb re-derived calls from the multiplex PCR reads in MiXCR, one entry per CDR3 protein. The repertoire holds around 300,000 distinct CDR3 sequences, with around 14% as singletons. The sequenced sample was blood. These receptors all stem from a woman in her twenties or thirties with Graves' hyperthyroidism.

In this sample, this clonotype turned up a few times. The chain's CDR3 is CASSWRDPDYEQYF. The DNA for the CDR3 is TGTGCCAGCAGCTGGAGGGACCCCGACTACGAGCAGTACTTC. The genes are TRBV7-9 and TRBJ2-7; D is possibly TRBD2 (6 bases). The CDR3 runs to 14 residues. V was trimmed by 4 bases and J by 3 bases, leaving 13 bases between them. Germline lookup yields CDR1 SEHNR and CDR2 FQNEAQ (reference sequence).

The CDR3 region is CASSFSSASGITDTQYF. The CDR3 nucleotides are TGTGCCAGCAGCTTCAGTTCGGCTAGCGGGATCACAGATACGCAGTATTTT. The rearrangement uses TRBV7-9 and TRBJ2-3, with 9 bases matching TRBD2. The CDR3 spans 17 residues. CDR1 is SEHNR and CDR2 is FQNEAQ in the germline V gene (reference sequence). V lost 3 bases and J lost 2; bases outside the gene matches: 9.

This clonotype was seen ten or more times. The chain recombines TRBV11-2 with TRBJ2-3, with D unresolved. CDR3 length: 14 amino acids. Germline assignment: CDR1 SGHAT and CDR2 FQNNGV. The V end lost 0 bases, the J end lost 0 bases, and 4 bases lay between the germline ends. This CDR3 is CASSLDQSTDTQYF. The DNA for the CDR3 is TGTGCCAGCAGCTTAGATCAGAGCACAGATACGCAGTATTTT.